The clone carrying this T cell receptor (beta chain) has just a few counts. The V gene lost 4 bases and the J gene lost 1 base, with 14 bases spanning the gap. CDR1 SQVTM and CDR2 ANQGSEA come from the germline V gene. This CDR3 has 14 amino acids. Extraction of total RNA was performed on unfractionated whole blood. This record comes from a study of human T cells and chemical hapten exposure. The library gave individual cDNA molecules unique molecular identifiers. TCRdb reanalysed the reads using MiXCR and keeps one entry per CDR3 protein. The sample lists around 120,000 distinct CDR3 sequences, more than 8.5% occurring once.

The sequenced material came from whole blood. The sequence derives from a human donor in good health. Some clones in this sample may be carry-over from other donors' samples. This chain joins TRBV29-1 and TRBJ2-7; no firm D call. CDR3 DNA: TGCAGCGTTGTAGTCCCAGAACGATCCTACGAGCAGTACTTC. Translated: CSVVVPERSYEQYF.